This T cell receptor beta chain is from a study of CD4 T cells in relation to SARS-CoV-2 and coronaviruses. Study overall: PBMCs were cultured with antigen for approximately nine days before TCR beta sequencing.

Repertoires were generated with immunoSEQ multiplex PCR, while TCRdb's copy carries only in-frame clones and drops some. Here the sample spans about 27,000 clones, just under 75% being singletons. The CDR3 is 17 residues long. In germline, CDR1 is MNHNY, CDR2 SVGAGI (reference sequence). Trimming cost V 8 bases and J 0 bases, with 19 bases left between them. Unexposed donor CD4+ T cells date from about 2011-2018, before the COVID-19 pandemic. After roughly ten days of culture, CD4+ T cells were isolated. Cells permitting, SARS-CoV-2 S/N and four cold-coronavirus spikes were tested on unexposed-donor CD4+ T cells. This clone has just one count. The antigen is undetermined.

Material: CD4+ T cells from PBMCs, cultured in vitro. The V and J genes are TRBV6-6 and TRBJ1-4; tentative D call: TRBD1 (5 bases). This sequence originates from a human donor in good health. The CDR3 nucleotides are TGTGCCAGCGGTCTCGCAGGGCCGGCTTCAACTAATGAAAAACTGTTTTTT. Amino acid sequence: CASGLAGPASTNEKLFF.